A selection of T cell receptor beta chains follows, all from one sample in a study of blood T cell repertoires in COVID-19. Data came from immunoSEQ multiplex PCR; TCRdb stores just in-frame clones and leaves some out. The data contain nearly 95,000 clones, 87% of them singletons. The sample consisted of peripheral blood. These receptors were obtained from a human donor with acute or convalescent COVID-19. The donor label of this sample is uncertain. The CDR3 runs from the conserved cysteine through the conserved F or W. D genes are given only for firm matches. Expanded clones get a size class; other rows say once, few or many, or leave the size out.

J gene	V gene	clone size	D gene	CDR3 DNA	CDR3 protein
TRBJ2-6	TRBV5-5	-	TRBD1	TGTCTGCGGACAGGTGGGGCCAACGTCCTGACTTTC	CLRTGGANVLTF
TRBJ2-2	TRBV7-9	-	-	TGTGCCAGCAGTTCCAGAGGTGGCACCGGGGAGCTGTTTTTT	CASSSRGGTGELFF
TRBJ1-4	TRBV7-9	-	TRBD1	TGTGCCAGCAGCTTAAGGACAGGGGGTGAAAAACTGTTTTTT	CASSLRTGGEKLFF
TRBJ2-3	TRBV2	-	TRBD2	TGTGCCAGCACCCTCTTCGGGCGACTAGCGGGGGGACTCACAGATACGCAGTATTTT	CASTLFGRLAGGLTDTQYF
TRBJ1-5	TRBV28	once	-	TGTGCCAGCAGTTTCCTATCAGGGGTCGGAAATCAGCCCCAGCATTTT	CASSFLSGVGNQPQHF
TRBJ2-1	TRBV9	-	TRBD2	TGTGCCAGCAGTTTGCGGGGGTTGGATGAGCAGTTCTTC	CASSLRGLDEQFF
TRBJ2-1	TRBV20-1	-	-	TGCAGTGCCCTCAAGGAGCGGAGGCAGTTCTTC	CSALKERRQFF
TRBJ2-2	TRBV7-9	-	TRBD2	TGTGCCAGCATCGGAGTGGCGGGGGGAACCGGGGAGCTGTTTTTT	CASIGVAGGTGELFF
TRBJ2-7	TRBV12-3/TRBV12-4	-	-	TGTGCCAGCAGGAGGGGGGGTCGCGAGCAGTACTTC	CASRRGGREQYF
TRBJ1-4	TRBV5-1	-	TRBD1	TGCGCCAGCAGCTTGGGGACAGGGGGGACTAATGAAAAACTGTTTTTT	CASSLGTGGTNEKLFF
TRBJ1-3	TRBV7-9	-	TRBD1	TGTGCCAGCAGCTTAAATCCCGGAACAGGGGGCCGAGGAAACACCATATATTTT	CASSLNPGTGGRGNTIYF
TRBJ2-3	TRBV18	-	TRBD2	TGTGCCAGCTCCCCTCGGGGACTAGCGGGAAATACGCAGTATTTT	CASSPRGLAGNTQYF
TRBJ2-3	TRBV4-1	few	TRBD2	TGCGCCAGCAGTGGGGCGGGGGTCGGATCAGATACGCAGTATTTT	CASSGAGVGSDTQYF
TRBJ2-5	TRBV28	-	TRBD2	TGTGCCAGCAGTTTATTGAGCGGGGGGCGGGAGACCCAGTACTTC	CASSLLSGGRETQYF
TRBJ2-5	TRBV12-3/TRBV12-4	-	-	TGTGCCAGCAGCCCACAGTGGTGGGAGACCCAGTACTTC	CASSPQWWETQYF
TRBJ2-3	TRBV24-1	-	-	TGTGCCACCAGTGATGCTGAGGGATTTGACACAGATACGCAGTATTTT	CATSDAEGFDTDTQYF
TRBJ2-6	TRBV28	once	-	TGTGCCAGCAGGACCGCAGGGACTGGGGCCAACGTCCTGACTTTC	CASRTAGTGANVLTF
TRBJ2-7	TRBV5-6	-	-	TGTGCCAGCAGCTTGGGGCAGGTATACGAGCAGTACTTC	CASSLGQVYEQYF
TRBJ2-7	TRBV5-1	-	TRBD1	TGCGCCAGCAGCTATGGACAGGATACCTACGAGCAGTACTTC	CASSYGQDTYEQYF
TRBJ1-3	TRBV28	-	TRBD1	TGTGCCAGCTTGGGACAGGGTCCCGGAAACACCATATATTTT	CASLGQGPGNTIYF
TRBJ1-3	TRBV7-2	-	-	TGTGCCAGCAGCTTACAGGGCAGCTCTGGAAACACCATATATTTT	CASSLQGSSGNTIYF
TRBJ1-6	TRBV6-5	-	-	TGTGCCAGCAGCGTTGTCGGTTCACCCCTCCACTTT	CASSVVGSPLHF
TRBJ2-6	TRBV5-1	-	-	TGCGCCAGCAGCCTCCTCACGGGTTCTGGGGCCAACGTCCTGACTTTC	CASSLLTGSGANVLTF
TRBJ1-2	TRBV6-5	-	-	TGTGCCAGCACTCGAGGGGGGGGAAACTATGGCTACACCTTC	CASTRGGGNYGYTF
TRBJ1-1	TRBV5-5	-	-	TGTGCCAGCGGTTTTGGACATATGAACACTGAAGCTTTCTTT	CASGFGHMNTEAFF
TRBJ1-2	TRBV7-2	-	TRBD1	TGTGCCAGCAGCTTGACAGGGATGTCCTATGGCTACACCTTC	CASSLTGMSYGYTF
TRBJ1-5	TRBV2	-	-	TGTGCCAGCCGGCCGTCCGGGTATCAGCCCCAGCATTTT	CASRPSGYQPQHF
TRBJ2-7	TRBV10-3	-	-	TGTGCCATCAGTGAGTACCGGGTTGAGTACGAGCAGTACTTC	CAISEYRVEYEQYF